The 8 T cell receptor beta chains in this list originate from one sample, sequenced in a study of monozygotic twins with inflammatory bowel disease. TCRdb re-called the 5' RACE reads; one entry per CDR3 protein, DNA not given. This table lists fewer than 450,000 distinct CDR3 sequences. Sequencing used blood. The receptors shown here come from a human donor with ulcerative colitis or Crohn's disease, or a healthy co-twin of an affected twin (not recorded which).

This chain's CDR3 is CASSPPVASSYEQYF. This chain uses TRBV18 with TRBJ2-7. This CDR3 region has 15 residues. Germline assignment: CDR1 KGHSH and CDR2 LQKENI.

The V call is TRBV5-1, the J call TRBJ2-2; the D call from TCRdb, TRBD1, cannot be confirmed without DNA. Germline CDR1 and CDR2: SGHRS and YFSETQ. The CDR3 totals 15 residues. The CDR3 sequence: CASSDQTVNTGELFF. Complete variable domain (other parts from reference TRBV5-1 and TRBJ2-2): KAGVTQTPRYLIKTRGQQVTLSCSPISGHRSVSWYQQTPGQGLQFLFEYFSETQRNKGNFPGRFSGRQFSNSRSEMNVSTLELGDSALYLCASSDQTVNTGELFFGEGSRLTVL.

The chain combines TRBV9 with TRBJ2-3; the TCRdb D gene call, TRBD2, has no DNA to confirm it. The germline CDR1 and CDR2 sequences are SGDLS and YYNGEE. This CDR3 spans 20 amino acids. The CDR3 is CASSAPLATGGPSSTDTQYF.

The gene calls are TRBV6-6 and TRBJ1-5; the D call from TCRdb, TRBD1, cannot be confirmed without DNA. The CDR3 totals 13 residues. Germline V lookup: CDR1 MNHNY, CDR2 SVGAGI (reference sequence). The CDR3 reads CAAGVYSNQPQHF.

This chain links TRBV15 with TRBJ1-2; TCRdb calls TRBD1, which cannot be checked without DNA. CDR3 length: 14 residues. In germline, CDR1 is LNHNV, CDR2 YYDKDF (reference sequence). The CDR3 sequence: CATSRDWQGDGYTF. Full variable domain (remainder filled in from reference TRBV15 and TRBJ1-2): DAMVIQNPRYQVTQFGKPVTLSCSQTLNHNVMYWYQQKSSQAPKLLFHYYDKDFNNEADTPDNFQSRRPNTSFCFLDIRSPGLGDTAMYLCATSRDWQGDGYTFGSGTRLTVV.

This CDR3 is CASSLTVGELFF. The chain joins TRBV28 to TRBJ2-2; TCRdb names TRBD1, which stays unverified in the absence of DNA. From germline, CDR1 is MDHEN and CDR2 SYDVKM. The CDR3 extends over 12 amino acids.

The CDR3 protein is CSARDPLANEQFF. V is TRBV20-1 and J is TRBJ2-1. The germline V gene encodes CDR1 DFQATT and CDR2 SNEGSKA (reference sequence). CDR3 size: 13 residues.

CDR3 residues: CASSPGVGQGANTGELFF. The rearrangement uses TRBV12-3 or TRBV12-4 and TRBJ2-2; no DNA is available, so the TRBD1 call from TCRdb remains unchecked. The CDR3 runs 18 residues.